These 17 T cell receptor beta chains share one sample of origin, sequenced in a study of spatial heterogeneity in lung cancer. Time point described: sample taken at primary tumor resection. Without sorting, whole RNA was sequenced from tumor, nontumor lung or frozen PBMC. TCRdb redid the calling of the 5' RACE reads with MiXCR, one entry per CDR3 protein. Of about 90,000 distinct CDR3 sequences in the sample, roughly 10% were seen once. The source was PBMCs, collected at surgery. The origin of the receptors is a male donor with early-stage non-small cell lung cancer.

This clonotype was counted only a few times. The chain employs TRBV19 and TRBJ2-3, with 9 bases aligning to TRBD2. The CDR3 consists of 17 residues. V lost 1 base to trimming and J lost 7 bases; unmatched junction nucleotides: 12. CDR1 is LNHDA, CDR2 SQIVND, per germline (reference sequence). The CDR3 sequence: CASSIVGRAGGPNTQYF. The CDR3 DNA reads as TGTGCCAGTAGTATAGTAGGTCGAGCGGGGGGTCCTAATACGCAGTATTTT.

Notes on this clonotype: This may come from a read error, since a much larger clone is one base off. The chain joins TRBV19 to TRBJ2-2; TRBD2 is a possible D gene (5 bases). There are 14 residues in the CDR3. Germline values: CDR1 LNHDA, CDR2 SQIVND (reference sequence). The CDR3, as DNA: TGTGTCAGTAAGGGAGCTCTGAACACCGGGGAGCTGTTTTTT. This encodes CVSKGALNTGELFF.

Only one count was recorded for this clonotype. The junction and the germline gene differ at one end; a read error may be behind it. The chain's CDR3 is CASTPNSGNTICF. DNA for the CDR3: TGTGCCAGCACCCCTAACTCTGGAAACACCATATGTTTT. The chain couples TRBV3-1 to TRBJ1-3; D uncertain. This CDR3 comprises 13 residues. CDR1 is LGHDT and CDR2 is YNNKEL in the germline V gene (reference sequence).

The rearrangement links TRBV18 to TRBJ2-2; 10 nucleotides align to TRBD2. This CDR3 is built from 17 residues. The germline V gene encodes CDR1 KGHSH and CDR2 LQKENI. V shed 3 bases, J shed 5 bases, and the junction held 9 bases outside the gene matches. The CDR3 DNA reads TGTGCCAGCTCACCTCCAAGCGGGAGGGCCGGAACCGGGGAGCTGTTTTTT. Its translation is CASSPPSGRAGTGELFF.

This clonotype was observed many times. The V call is TRBV6-5, the J call TRBJ1-1; 7 bases fit TRBD1. Germline trimming cut 2 bases from V and 2 bases from J; bases unmatched to any gene: 2. Germline CDR1 is MNHEY and CDR2 is SVGAGI. This CDR3 has 14 residues. The CDR3 coding sequence is TGTGCCAGCAGTTACGGACAGGAAAACACTGAAGCTTTCTTT. The encoded protein is CASSYGQENTEAFF.

This clonotype was seen a few times. V usage is TRBV5-1 and J usage is TRBJ2-1, with D possibly being TRBD1 (5 bases). From germline, CDR1 is SGHRS and CDR2 YFSETQ. This CDR3 has 14 amino acids. V gave up 0 bases and J gave up 9 bases, with 13 bases separating them. The DNA for the CDR3 is TGCGCCAGCAGCTTGGAGGGCCAGGGCGGTGAGCAGTTCTTC. This sequence encodes CASSLEGQGGEQFF.

A few counts support this clonotype. The rearrangement links TRBV20-1 to TRBJ2-3; 8 bases map to TRBD2. The length of the CDR3 is 17 residues. The ends lost 2 bases at V and 2 bases at J; junction bases unmatched: 12. CDR1 and CDR2 from the germline V gene are DFQATT and SNEGSKA (reference sequence). CDR3 coding DNA: TGCAGTGCTAGATACGCGGGGGGCCCGACGGTCACAGATACGCAGTATTTT. Translated: CSARYAGGPTVTDTQYF.

In this sample, this clonotype turned up a few times. This chain uses TRBV6-6 with TRBJ2-1; D ambiguous. Germline loops: CDR1 MNHNY, CDR2 SVGAGI (reference sequence). V was clipped by 0 bases and J by 7 bases, with 10 bases between them. The CDR3 is made up of 14 amino acids. This CDR3 is CASSYSNTRNEQFF. As DNA, the CDR3 is TGTGCCAGCAGTTACTCGAACACACGAAATGAGCAGTTCTTC.

The chain recombines TRBV28 with TRBJ1-5; D remains ambiguous. The CDR3 contains 16 residues. The germline V and J ends were trimmed by 5 bases and 3 bases, with 17 bases remaining between them. The germline V gene has CDR1 MDHEN and CDR2 SYDVKM. CDR3 DNA sequence: TGTGCCAGCAGTCAACATGGGGTAGGGAACAATCAGCCCCAGCATTTT. It encodes CASSQHGVGNNQPQHF.

Ten or more counts support this clonotype. The V call is TRBV4-2, the J call TRBJ2-1; tentatively, D is TRBD1 (6 bases). This CDR3 comprises 13 residues. The V and J ends lost 2 bases and 8 bases respectively, with 10 bases between them. Germline V gene lookup returns CDR1 LGHNA and CDR2 YNFKEQ. The CDR3 DNA reads TGTGCCAGCAGCCAACCCCAGGGGTATGAGCAGTTCTTC. Translation: CASSQPQGYEQFF.

This clonotype was recorded many times. The chain recombines TRBV29-1 with TRBJ2-3; D is unresolved. The germline gives CDR1 SQVTM, CDR2 ANQGSEA. The CDR3 length is 12 residues. Trimming pared 4 bases from V and 1 base from J, leaving 6 bases between. CDR3 amino acids: CSVGMGTDTQYF. The CDR3 DNA reads as TGCAGCGTTGGCATGGGCACAGATACGCAGTATTTT.

The chain has TRBV9 and TRBJ1-3; D may be TRBD1 (5 bases). V lost 3 bases and J 0 bases, leaving 19 bases between the germline ends. Germline V gives CDR1 SGDLS, CDR2 YYNGEE. The CDR3 consists of 18 residues. The CDR3 here is CASSADGGPPSSGNTIYF. CDR3 coding DNA: TGTGCCAGCAGCGCGGATGGGGGACCCCCGAGCTCTGGAAACACCATATATTTT. Supplemented by reference TRBV9 and TRBJ1-3, the full variable domain reads DSGVTQTPKHLITATGQRVTLRCSPRSGDLSVYWYQQSLDQGLQFLIQYYNGEERAKGNILERFSAQQFPDLHSELNLSSLELGDSALYFCASSADGGPPSSGNTIYFGEGSWLTVV.

The V and J genes are TRBV29-1 and TRBJ2-5, with 16 positions matching TRBD2. V gave up 6 bases and J gave up 3 bases; unmatched junction bases: 4. CDR1 and CDR2 from the germline V gene are SQVTM and ANQGSEA. This CDR3 is built from 15 residues. CDR3 in amino acids: CSVWGLAGGEETQYF. Written as DNA, the CDR3 is TGCAGCGTGTGGGGACTAGCGGGAGGGGAAGAGACCCAGTACTTC.

This clonotype showed up many times. The rearrangement links TRBV20-1 to TRBJ2-3; 10 nucleotides match TRBD2. The V and J ends lost 6 bases and 6 bases, in that order; junction bases with no gene match: 9. The CDR3 totals 14 residues. CDR1 is DFQATT and CDR2 is SNEGSKA in the germline V gene (reference sequence). The CDR3 DNA sequence: TGCAGTGCCTCCGGACTAGCGGTTTACGATACGCAGTATTTT. Amino acids: CSASGLAVYDTQYF.

The rearrangement links TRBV20-1 to TRBJ2-2, with TRBD2 matching over 8 bases. This CDR3 has 15 amino acids. In germline, CDR1 is DFQATT, CDR2 SNEGSKA (reference sequence). The V and J ends lost 0 bases and 4 bases, in that order; junction bases with no gene match: 4. The CDR3 region has the DNA TGCAGTGCTAGAGAGAGCGGGAGACCCACCGGGGAGCTGTTTTTT. Amino acids: CSARESGRPTGELFF.

This clonotype has at least ten counts. The chain combines TRBV4-3 with TRBJ2-7; D is unresolved. Germline-derived CDR1 and CDR2 are LGHNA and YSLEER. This CDR3 is 14 amino acids long. V lost 0 bases and J 6 bases, leaving 12 bases between the germline ends. This chain's CDR3 is CASSQEYSLGEQYF. CDR3 nucleotide sequence: TGCGCCAGCAGCCAAGAATACAGCCTCGGCGAGCAGTACTTC.

On this clonotype itself: This could be a read error, since a much larger clone is one nucleotide away. CDR3 sequence (DNA): TGCAGTGCTAGAGAGCCCGGACTAGTGGGCACCGAGGAGCTGTTTTTT. It yields the protein CSAREPGLVGTEELFF. The gene calls are TRBV20-1 and TRBJ2-2, with 7 bases lining up with TRBD2. CDR3 size: 16 residues. CDR1 is DFQATT, CDR2 SNEGSKA, per germline (reference sequence).